Sequencing of this T cell receptor (beta chain) was carried out in a study of blood T cell repertoires in COVID-19. V was trimmed by 0 bases and J by 0 bases, leaving 14 bases between them. The CDR3 length is 17 residues. CDR1 is LGHNA and CDR2 is YSLEER in the germline V gene. Authors' methods: Estimation of nucleated cell counts relied on the amplification of reference gene primers. The method was immunoSEQ multiplex PCR; TCRdb's version includes in-frame clones alone and lacks a portion of them. The V and J calls and clone size are taken from that table; D and trimming were inferred from the DNA. The table shows some 320,000 clones, with about 85% occurring only once.

Input material: PBMCs or T cells enriched from blood (not recorded which). The receptor comes from a woman in her twenties or thirties who had been exposed to COVID-19. This rearrangement joins TRBV4-3 to TRBJ1-2; D not certain. The DNA of the CDR3 is TGCGCCAGCAGCCAAGAGTCATCTCAGGTCACTAACTATGGCTACACCTTC. Protein product: CASSQESSQVTNYGYTF.